This T cell receptor (beta chain) came from a study of early T cells in non-severe SARS-CoV-2 infection. Study-level information: Bulk RNA taken from unsorted whole blood was sequenced, leaving chains unpaired.

The CDR3 consists of 12 residues. The germline V gene encodes CDR1 DFQATT and CDR2 SNEGSKA (reference sequence). V lost 0 bases, J lost 6 bases, and 6 bases lay in between. Individual cDNA molecules carried attached unique molecular identifiers. Using its own MiXCR run on the 5' RACE reads, TCRdb lists one record per CDR3 protein. The sample has fewer than 55,000 distinct CDR3 sequences, 6% to 8.5% seen once. This clonotype was observed many times. The gene calls are TRBV20-1 and TRBJ2-4; D gene unclear. This sequence was found in an adult who was a healthcare worker with PCR-confirmed SARS-CoV-2 infection or an uninfected control (not recorded which). Sequencing used whole blood. CDR3 nucleotides: TGCAGTGCTAGAGATGTAGGAAACATTCAGTACTTC. The encoded protein is CSARDVGNIQYF.